One and the same sample provided the 8 T cell receptor beta chains below, sequenced in a study of blood T cell repertoires in COVID-19. Some clones are missing from TCRdb's copy, which holds only in-frame ones; the method was immunoSEQ multiplex PCR. Seen here are some 46,000 clones, 70% to 90% observed once, and the top ten hold around a third. Sequencing was performed on peripheral blood. The receptor source for this set is a woman of 80 years or more with COVID-19, enrolled during active disease.

This rearrangement joins TRBV6-2 or TRBV6-3 to TRBJ2-3; 8 bases align to TRBD1. V shed 5 bases, J shed 8 bases, and the junction held 12 bases outside the gene matches. The CDR3 spans 15 residues. Germline V lookup: CDR1 MNHEY, CDR2 SVGEGT. The chain's CDR3 is CASSPRTGLGSTQYF. CDR3 DNA: TGTGCCAGCAGTCCCCGGACAGGGTTGGGGAGTACGCAGTATTTT.

The genes are TRBV28 and TRBJ1-5, with a tentative D call TRBD1 (6 bases). Germline-derived CDR1 and CDR2 are MDHEN and SYDVKM. This CDR3 contains 15 residues. V shed 9 bases and J shed 7 bases, with 22 bases lying between them. The CDR3 spells CASALTQGRGQPQHF. CDR3 DNA: TGTGCCAGTGCCCTAACCCAGGGTAGGGGGCAGCCCCAGCATTTT.

This chain connects TRBV4-1 to TRBJ1-5; TRBD1 agrees at 7 bases. Germline trimming cut 2 bases from V and 7 bases from J; bases unmatched to any gene: 20. Germline V gene sequence: CDR1 MGHRA, CDR2 YSYEKL. This CDR3 has 19 amino acids. Written as DNA, the CDR3 is TGCGCCAGCAGCCAAAGCGCCCCCGGGGAAGGGGGCCCTAGGCAGCCCCAGCATTTT. This translates into CASSQSAPGEGGPRQPQHF.

The CDR3 region is CASSQSTSGRGKTQYF. DNA for the CDR3: TGCGCCAGCAGTCAATCGACTAGCGGGAGAGGAAAGACCCAGTACTTC. The chain carries TRBV23-1 and TRBJ2-5, with TRBD2 matching 12 bases. TRBV23-1 is recorded as an ORF, its role being uncertain. Losses at the gene ends were 0 bases for V and 6 bases for J; bases not matched to a gene: 5. The CDR3 runs to 16 residues.

The V gene is TRBV5-1, the J gene TRBJ2-2, with D unresolved. The CDR3 runs 15 residues. Trimming pared 0 bases from V and 6 bases from J, leaving 12 bases between. CDR1 and CDR2 from the germline V gene are SGHRS and YFSETQ. CDR3: CASSLGLMSPGELFF. In DNA form, the CDR3 reads TGCGCCAGCAGCTTGGGACTCATGTCGCCCGGGGAGCTGTTTTTT. The full variable domain, with the rest looked up from reference TRBV5-1 and TRBJ2-2, is KAGVTQTPRYLIKTRGQQVTLSCSPISGHRSVSWYQQTPGQGLQFLFEYFSETQRNKGNFPGRFSGRQFSNSRSEMNVSTLELGDSALYLCASSLGLMSPGELFFGEGSRLTVL.

V is TRBV6-2 or TRBV6-3 and J is TRBJ1-1; D might be TRBD1 (6 bases). Trimming took 2 bases from V and 1 from J, leaving 17 bases between them. Per germline, CDR1 MNHEY and CDR2 SVGEGT. The CDR3 has 17 residues. The CDR3 nucleotides read TGTGCCAGCAGTTACGAGGGGGGGGGTCGGAAGAACACTGAAGCTTTCTTT. Residues: CASSYEGGGRKNTEAFF.

J is TRBJ1-2 and V is TRBV7-8, with D perhaps matching TRBD1 (6 bases). This CDR3 region has 16 residues. The V end lost 5 bases, the J end lost 8 bases, and 24 bases lay between the germline ends. Germline CDR1 and CDR2: SGHVS and FQNEAQ. The CDR3 nucleotides read TGTGCCAGCAGCCGAGGGACACGTACAGTGACGGAGGGCTACACCTTC. Protein product: CASSRGTRTVTEGYTF.

This chain connects TRBV5-1 to TRBJ1-2, with a possible D match to TRBD1 (6 bases). The CDR3 consists of 16 residues. Trimming left V 0 bases short and J 7 bases short, with 19 bases between. The germline CDR1 and CDR2 sequences are SGHRS and YFSETQ. CDR3 sequence: CASSLGPGGVGPGYTF. In DNA, the CDR3 is TGCGCCAGCAGCTTGGGCCCGGGGGGCGTAGGTCCTGGCTACACCTTC.